This TCR beta chain was obtained from a study of shared clonotypes between healthy human individuals. The repertoire was sequenced with immunoSEQ multiplex PCR; TCRdb's copy has only in-frame clones and lacks some. This sample has roughly 2.1 million clones, with 85% to 95% found just once. Naive CD8 cells lacked CD45RO and underwent positive selection for CCR7, leaving out terminally differentiated effector memory CD45RA+ cells. This CDR3 comprises 14 residues. V was cut by 4 bases and J by 5 bases, with 13 bases left in between. CDR1 is SGHDT and CDR2 is YYEEEE in the germline V gene. Sequencing input: naive CD8+ T cells from PBMCs. This chain joins TRBV5-6 and TRBJ2-1; D may correspond to TRBD1 or TRBD2 (5 bases each). The TCR comes from a man aged 18 to 30 in good health. Some clones in this sample may be carry-over from other donors' samples. CDR3 sequence reads: CASSPTGRNNEQFF. DNA for the CDR3: TGTGCCAGCAGCCCGACGGGACGCAACAATGAGCAGTTCTTC.